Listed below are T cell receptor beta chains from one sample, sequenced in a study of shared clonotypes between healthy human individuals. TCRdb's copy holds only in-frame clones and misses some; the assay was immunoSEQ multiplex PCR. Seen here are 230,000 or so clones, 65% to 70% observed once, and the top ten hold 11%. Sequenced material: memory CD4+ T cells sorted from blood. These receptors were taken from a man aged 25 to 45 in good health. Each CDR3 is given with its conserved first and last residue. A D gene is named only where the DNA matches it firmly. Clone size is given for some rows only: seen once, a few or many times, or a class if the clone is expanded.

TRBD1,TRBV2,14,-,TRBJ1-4,CASSEGQGGEKLFF,TGTGCCAGCAGTGAAGGACAGGGCGGTGAAAAACTGTTTTTT
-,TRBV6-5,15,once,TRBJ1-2,CASSYVGGARKGYTF,TGTGCCAGCAGTTACGTGGGGGGCGCTCGTAAAGGCTACACCTTC
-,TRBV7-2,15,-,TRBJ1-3,CASSRDGISGNTIYF,TGTGCCAGCAGTCGGGACGGAATCTCTGGAAACACCATATATTTT
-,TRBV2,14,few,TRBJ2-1,CASSPTSRHNEQFF,TGTGCCAGCAGTCCCACTAGCAGACACAATGAGCAGTTCTTC
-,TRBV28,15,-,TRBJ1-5,CASSSLAVLNQPQHF,TGTGCCAGCAGTTCCCTCGCTGTTCTCAATCAGCCCCAGCATTTT
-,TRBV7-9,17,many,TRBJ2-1,CASSPAGFEGTHNEQFF,TGTGCCAGCAGCCCCGCGGGATTTGAAGGGACTCACAATGAGCAGTTCTTC
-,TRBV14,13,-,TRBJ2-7,CASRGVGSYEQYF,TGTGCCAGCAGGGGGGTGGGAAGCTACGAGCAGTACTTC
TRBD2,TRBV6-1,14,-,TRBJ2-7,CASSFSGRVYEQYF,TGTGCCAGCAGTTTTAGCGGGAGGGTCTACGAGCAGTACTTC
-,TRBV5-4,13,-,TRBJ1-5,CASSLETAQPQHF,TGTGCCAGCAGCTTGGAAACGGCACAGCCCCAGCATTTT
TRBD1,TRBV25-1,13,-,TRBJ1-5,CASSGPGGQPQHF,TGTGCCAGCAGTGGCCCAGGGGGGCAGCCCCAGCATTTT
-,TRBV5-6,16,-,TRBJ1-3,CASSLARGFSGNTIYF,TGTGCCAGCAGCTTGGCTCGGGGGTTCTCTGGAAACACCATATATTTT
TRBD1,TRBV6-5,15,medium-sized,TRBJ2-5,CASASTQGARETQYF,TGTGCCAGCGCCTCAACACAGGGGGCGAGAGAGACCCAGTACTTC
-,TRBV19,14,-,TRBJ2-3,CASTFRRDTDTQYF,TGTGCCAGTACCTTTAGGCGAGACACAGATACGCAGTATTTT
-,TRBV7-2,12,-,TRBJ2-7,CASSPGQLEQYF,TGTGCCAGCAGCCCAGGACAGTTGGAGCAGTACTTC
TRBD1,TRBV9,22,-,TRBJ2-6,CASSATTNPGQTKLSGANVLTF,TGTGCCAGCAGCGCAACTACAAATCCGGGACAGACGAAACTCTCTGGGGCCAACGTCCTGACTTTC
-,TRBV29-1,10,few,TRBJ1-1,CSVDPREAFF,TGCAGCGTTGACCCGCGAGAAGCTTTCTTT
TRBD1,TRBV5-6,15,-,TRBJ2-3,CASSLTSDREGTQYF,TGTGCCAGCAGCTTGACATCGGACAGGGAAGGGACGCAGTATTTT
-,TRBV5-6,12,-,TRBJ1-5,CASSSWNQPQHF,TGTGCCAGCAGCTCCTGGAATCAGCCCCAGCATTTT
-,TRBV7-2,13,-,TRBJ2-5,CASSPRRSETQYF,TGTGCCAGCAGCCCGCGCCGTTCAGAGACCCAGTACTTC
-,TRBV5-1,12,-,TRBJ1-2,CASHLSGYGYTF,TGCGCCAGCCATTTGAGTGGCTATGGCTACACCTTC
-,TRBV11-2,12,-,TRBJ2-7,CASSLALLGQYF,TGTGCCAGCAGCTTAGCCCTCCTCGGGCAGTACTTC
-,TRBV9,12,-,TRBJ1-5,CASSATNQPQHF,TGTGCCAGCAGCGCTACTAATCAGCCCCAGCATTTT
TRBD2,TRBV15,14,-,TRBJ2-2,CATRASGTTGELFF,TGTGCCACCAGGGCTAGCGGAACCACCGGGGAGCTGTTTTTT
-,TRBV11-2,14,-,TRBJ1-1,CASSLEWGNTEAFF,TGTGCCAGCAGCTTAGAATGGGGGAACACTGAAGCTTTCTTT
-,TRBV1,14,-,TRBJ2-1,CTSSFTSVAHEQFF,TGCACCAGCAGCTTTACTAGCGTCGCTCATGAGCAGTTCTTC
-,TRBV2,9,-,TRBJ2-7,CASGTEQYF,TGTGCCAGCGGGACCGAGCAGTACTTC
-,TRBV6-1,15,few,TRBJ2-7,CASSVGAGAPYEQYF,TGTGCCAGCAGTGTGGGTGCCGGGGCGCCCTACGAGCAGTACTTC
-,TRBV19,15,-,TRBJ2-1,CASSPYPAGYNEQFF,TGTGCCAGTAGTCCGTACCCGGCAGGTTACAATGAGCAGTTCTTC
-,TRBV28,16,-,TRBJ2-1,CASSLSLPFRPSEQFF,TGTGCCAGCAGTTTATCCCTACCCTTCAGGCCAAGTGAGCAGTTCTTC
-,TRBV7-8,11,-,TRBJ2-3,CASSLFDTQYF,TGTGCCAGCAGCTTATTTGATACGCAGTATTTT
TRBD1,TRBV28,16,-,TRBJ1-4,CASSPIRGTGDEKLFF,TGTGCCAGCAGTCCTATTCGCGGGACAGGGGATGAAAAACTGTTTTTT
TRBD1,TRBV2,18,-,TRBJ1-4,CASRKRSGTANRREKLFF,TGTGCCAGCAGAAAGAGGTCAGGGACAGCCAATCGTCGGGAAAAACTGTTTTTT
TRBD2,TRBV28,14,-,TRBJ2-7,CASRPTSASYEQYF,TGTGCCAGCAGGCCGACTAGCGCTTCCTACGAGCAGTACTTC
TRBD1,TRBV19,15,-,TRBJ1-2,CASSRGQPGFYGYTF,TGTGCCAGTAGCCGGGGACAGCCCGGATTCTATGGCTACACCTTC
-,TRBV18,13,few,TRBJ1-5,CASSPQSDQPQHF,TGTGCCAGCTCACCACAGAGTGATCAGCCCCAGCATTTT
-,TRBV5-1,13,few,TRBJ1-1,CASSLLVNTEAFF,TGCGCCAGCAGCTTGCTCGTGAACACTGAAGCTTTCTTT
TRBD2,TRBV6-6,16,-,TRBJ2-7,CASSHYQAGGRNEQYF,TGTGCCAGCAGTCACTACCAAGCGGGAGGGCGGAACGAGCAGTACTTC
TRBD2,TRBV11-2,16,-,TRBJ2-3,CASSTGLAGHTDTQYF,TGTGCCAGCAGCACAGGACTAGCGGGGCACACAGATACGCAGTATTTT
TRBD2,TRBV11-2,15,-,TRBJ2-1,CASSLGTSGYGEQFF,TGTGCCAGCAGCTTAGGGACTAGCGGGTATGGTGAGCAGTTCTTC
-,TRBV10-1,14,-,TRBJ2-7,CASSAQGLGYEQYF,TGCGCCAGCAGCGCCCAGGGGTTAGGTTACGAGCAGTACTTC
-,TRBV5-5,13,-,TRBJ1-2,CASSLKNSEGYTF,TGTGCCAGCAGCTTAAAAAACAGTGAAGGCTACACCTTC
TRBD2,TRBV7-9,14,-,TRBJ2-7,CASSRSGTNYEQYF,TGTGCCAGCAGCCGCTCCGGGACTAACTACGAGCAGTACTTC
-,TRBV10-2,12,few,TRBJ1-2,CASSDIGDGYTF,TGCGCCAGCAGTGATATAGGGGATGGCTACACCTTC
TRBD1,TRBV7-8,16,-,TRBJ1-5,CASSRRDRGPSQPQHF,TGTGCCAGCAGCAGACGGGACAGGGGGCCAAGTCAGCCCCAGCATTTT
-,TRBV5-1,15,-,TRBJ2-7,CASTKGPSADYEQYF,TGCGCCAGCACTAAAGGGCCTAGCGCCGACTACGAGCAGTACTTC
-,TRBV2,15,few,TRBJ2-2,CASSADRRVPGELFF,TGTGCCAGCAGTGCAGATCGTAGGGTCCCCGGGGAGCTGTTTTTT